A selection of T cell receptor beta chains follows, all from one sample in a study of T cell changes during pregnancy in multiple sclerosis. Sequencing used immunoSEQ multiplex PCR; TCRdb keeps in-frame clones, though not all of them. The sample has around 80,000 clones; about 93% are singletons. Here the sequenced sample was peripheral blood, taken in the second trimester of pregnancy. The receptors stem from a female donor in good health, enrolled as a control in a pregnancy study. The CDR3 runs from the conserved cysteine through the conserved F or W. The D gene is left open where the match is weak. Size values are once, few and many counts, or a class for expanded clones, and some rows have none.

TRBV14	.	TRBJ2-1	.	CASSQVEGSNNEQFF	TGTGCCAGCAGCCAAGTGGAGGGCTCGAACAATGAGCAGTTCTTC
TRBV5-1	TRBD2	TRBJ2-2	.	CASSRRGLAENTGELFF	TGCGCCAGCAGTCGCCGAGGACTAGCGGAGAACACCGGGGAGCTGTTTTTT
TRBV9	TRBD2	TRBJ2-7	.	CASSSGLAGDEQYF	TGTGCCAGCAGCTCAGGACTAGCGGGAGACGAGCAGTACTTC
TRBV19	.	TRBJ2-7	once	CASSIGPGNEQYF	TGTGCCAGTAGTATAGGTCCCGGGAACGAGCAGTACTTC
TRBV7-9	TRBD1	TRBJ1-2	.	CASSLGDRVGYTF	TGTGCCAGCAGCTTAGGGGACAGGGTAGGCTACACCTTC
TRBV2	TRBD2	TRBJ2-2	once	CASTKDGGGRAGELFF	TGTGCCAGCACCAAAGATGGGGGGGGACGGGCCGGGGAGCTGTTTTTT
TRBV28	.	TRBJ1-1	.	CASSLYSPMNTEAFF	TGTGCCAGCAGTTTATACAGCCCCATGAACACTGAAGCTTTCTTT
TRBV5-1	.	TRBJ1-1	.	CASCGDNTEAFF	TGCGCCAGCTGCGGGGACAACACTGAAGCTTTCTTT
TRBV5-1	TRBD1	TRBJ2-7	.	CASSRTGAKRYLGEQYF	TGCGCCAGCAGCCGGACAGGGGCGAAGCGGTACCTCGGCGAGCAGTACTTC
TRBV29-1	.	TRBJ2-3	.	CSVGLEWDTQYF	TGCAGCGTTGGATTAGAGTGGGATACGCAGTATTTT
TRBV28	.	TRBJ2-7	few	CASSLRGSEGTYEQYF	TGTGCCAGCAGTTTACGGGGGTCTGAGGGAACCTACGAGCAGTACTTC
TRBV19	TRBD2	TRBJ2-4	.	CASNSAGDLAKNIQYF	TGTGCCAGTAACAGCGCGGGAGACCTAGCCAAAAACATTCAGTACTTC
TRBV7-2	.	TRBJ2-4	.	CASSSGKNIQYF	TGTGCCAGCAGCTCGGGGAAAAACATTCAGTACTTC
TRBV5-1	TRBD1	TRBJ1-1	.	CASSPGTAFEAFF	TGCGCCAGCAGCCCCGGGACAGCCTTTGAAGCTTTCTTT
TRBV7-2	.	TRBJ1-4	.	CASSLVLGLTATNEKLFF	TGTGCCAGCAGCTTAGTCCTAGGTCTGACGGCAACTAATGAAAAACTGTTTTTT
TRBV19	TRBD1	TRBJ1-2	few	CASSTRQGNYGYTF	TGTGCCAGTAGTACCCGACAGGGCAACTATGGCTACACCTTC
TRBV30	.	TRBJ2-3	.	CAWKPWPTDTQYF	TGTGCCTGGAAACCTTGGCCCACAGATACGCAGTATTTT
TRBV6-5	.	TRBJ2-7	once	CASSHTYYEQYF	TGTGCCAGCAGTCACACATATTACGAGCAGTACTTC
TRBV11-2	.	TRBJ1-1	.	CASSLGLYTEAFF	TGTGCCAGCAGCTTAGGGCTGTACACTGAAGCTTTCTTT
TRBV4-1	.	TRBJ2-7	.	CASSQALTGSYEQYF	TGCGCCAGCAGCCAAGCTCTGACTGGGTCCTACGAGCAGTACTTC
TRBV28	TRBD2	TRBJ2-3	.	CASSLGAGAGTDTQYF	TGTGCCAGCAGTTTAGGGGCGGGAGCGGGCACAGATACGCAGTATTTT
TRBV14	TRBD2	TRBJ2-7	.	CASSQGGWGLAGRISYEQYF	TGTGCCAGCAGCCAAGGCGGTTGGGGACTAGCGGGACGAATCTCCTACGAGCAGTACTTC
TRBV27	TRBD2	TRBJ2-3	.	CASSPLAGVGTDTQYF	TGTGCCAGCAGTCCTTTAGCGGGAGTAGGCACAGATACGCAGTATTTT
TRBV19	TRBD2	TRBJ2-1	.	CASRTLGGSSHNEQFF	TGTGCCAGTAGAACCTTGGGGGGGAGCTCCCACAATGAGCAGTTCTTC
TRBV28	.	TRBJ1-5	.	CASRRQPREPQHF	TGTGCCAGCAGACGACAGCCTAGAGAGCCCCAGCATTTT
TRBV27	TRBD1	TRBJ1-5	.	CASSPGTGEQPQHF	TGTGCCAGCAGTCCCGGGACAGGGGAACAGCCCCAGCATTTT
TRBV27	.	TRBJ2-3	.	CASSPIGNQGTDTQYF	TGTGCCAGCAGTCCTATCGGTAACCAGGGCACAGATACGCAGTATTTT
TRBV14	.	TRBJ2-7	once	CASSLNPTGSNEQYF	TGTGCCAGCAGCCTTAATCCTACAGGGTCTAACGAGCAGTACTTC
TRBV19	.	TRBJ1-5	.	CASSIERGDQPQHF	TGTGCCAGTAGTATAGAACGGGGGGATCAGCCCCAGCATTTT
TRBV5-1	TRBD1	TRBJ2-7	once	CASSLAGGQGASYEQYF	TGCGCCAGCAGCTTGGCCGGGGGACAGGGAGCATCCTACGAGCAGTACTTC
TRBV7-9	TRBD1	TRBJ1-2	.	CASSSTGGESYGYTF	TGTGCCAGCAGCTCGACAGGGGGCGAAAGCTATGGCTACACCTTC
TRBV7-9	TRBD1	TRBJ2-7	.	CASSGNRGDYEQYF	TGTGCCAGCAGCGGTAACAGGGGGGACTACGAGCAGTACTTC
TRBV28	TRBD1	TRBJ1-1	.	CASSFSDRATTEAFF	TGTGCCAGCAGTTTTAGTGACAGGGCAACAACTGAAGCTTTCTTT
TRBV28	.	TRBJ2-7	.	CASRSNSYEQYF	TGTGCCAGCAGATCAAACTCCTACGAGCAGTACTTC
TRBV29-1	TRBD1	TRBJ1-1	.	CSVTGQGVNTEAFF	TGCAGCGTTACGGGACAGGGGGTGAACACTGAAGCTTTCTTT
TRBV10-3	.	TRBJ2-1	.	CAISETIGSSYNEQFF	TGTGCCATCAGTGAGACGATTGGCAGCTCCTACAATGAGCAGTTCTTC
TRBV4-1	.	TRBJ1-3	once	CASSQEDILRNTIYF	TGCGCCAGCAGCCAAGAGGACATCCTCAGAAACACCATATATTTT
TRBV2	.	TRBJ2-1	.	CASRVEGGAYNEQFF	TGTGCCAGCAGAGTCGAAGGCGGGGCCTACAATGAGCAGTTCTTC
TRBV11-2	.	TRBJ1-4	.	CASSLRDTHEKLFF	TGTGCCAGCAGCTTAAGGGACACTCATGAAAAACTGTTTTTT
TRBV28	TRBD2	TRBJ2-1	.	CASSPRSGGGDYNEQFF	TGTGCCAGCAGCCCGCGCTCGGGCGGGGGGGATTACAATGAGCAGTTCTTC
TRBV4-1	.	TRBJ2-2	.	CASSQSGTGPDTGELFF	TGCGCCAGCAGCCAATCCGGCACGGGTCCGGACACCGGGGAGCTGTTTTTT
TRBV4-2	.	TRBJ1-5	.	CASSQDRGQDNSNQPQHF	TGTGCCAGCAGCCAAGATCGGGGACAAGACAATAGCAATCAGCCCCAGCATTTT
TRBV28	.	TRBJ1-5	.	CASKSTGTQPQHF	TGTGCCAGCAAAAGTACAGGGACTCAGCCCCAGCATTTT
TRBV19	.	TRBJ2-3	.	CASSQGRFTDTQYF	TGTGCCAGTAGTCAGGGCAGATTTACAGATACGCAGTATTTT
TRBV6-4	.	TRBJ2-1	.	CASSGGGHNNEQFF	TGTGCCAGCAGTGGTGGCGGGCATAACAATGAGCAGTTCTTC
TRBV5-1	.	TRBJ2-3	.	CASSLSPGATQYF	TGCGCCAGCAGCTTGAGTCCAGGGGCTACGCAGTATTTT
TRBV30	.	TRBJ2-1	.	CAWDAGMAYNEQFF	TGTGCCTGGGACGCGGGAATGGCCTACAATGAGCAGTTCTTC
TRBV4-1	TRBD2	TRBJ2-3	.	CASRSYSGRGTDTQYF	TGCGCCAGCAGATCCTATAGCGGGAGGGGCACAGATACGCAGTATTTT
TRBV5-1	.	TRBJ2-7	.	CASSLDTSYEQYF	TGCGCCAGCAGCTTGGACACCTCCTACGAGCAGTACTTC
TRBV10-3	TRBD1	TRBJ2-1	.	CAITDRAEFGEQFF	TGTGCCATCACCGACAGGGCCGAGTTCGGTGAGCAGTTCTTC
TRBV19	.	TRBJ1-3	.	CASSSSRESVGNTIYF	TGTGCCAGTAGTTCCAGCAGGGAATCGGTCGGAAACACCATATATTTT
TRBV5-6	TRBD1	TRBJ1-2	.	CASSPQGRNGYTF	TGTGCCAGCAGCCCACAGGGGAGGAATGGCTACACCTTC
TRBV6-6	TRBD1	TRBJ1-5	.	CASSIRQGREPQHF	TGTGCCAGCAGTATTCGACAGGGACGAGAGCCCCAGCATTTT
TRBV5-1	.	TRBJ1-4	.	CASSVGGDEKLFF	TGCGCCAGCAGTGTAGGGGGAGATGAAAAACTGTTTTTT
TRBV2	.	TRBJ2-2	.	CASSPGVPGELFF	TGTGCCAGCAGCCCGGGGGTACCCGGGGAGCTGTTTTTT
TRBV6-1	.	TRBJ2-7	once	CASTDGVVTYF	TGTGCCAGCACCGACGGGGTAGTCACGTACTTC
TRBV5-1	.	TRBJ2-6	.	CASSPPGGGANVLTF	TGCGCCAGCAGCCCCCCCGGAGGGGGCGCCAACGTCCTGACTTTC
TRBV5-1	TRBD2	TRBJ2-7	.	CASSLREGRDEQYF	TGCGCCAGCAGCTTGCGGGAGGGCCGCGACGAGCAGTACTTC
TRBV29-1	TRBD1	TRBJ2-7	.	CSVETDRDEQYF	TGCAGCGTTGAAACTGACAGGGACGAGCAGTACTTC
TRBV5-1	TRBD1	TRBJ1-4	.	CASSFDGTGVEKLFF	TGCGCCAGCAGCTTCGACGGGACAGGGGTAGAAAAACTGTTTTTT